Listed below are T cell receptor beta chains from one sample, sequenced in a study of blood T cell repertoires in COVID-19. Only in-frame clones appear in the TCRdb table, and some are missing; sequencing was by immunoSEQ multiplex PCR. This sample carries tens of thousands of clones, 75% to 95% of them seen once, and the ten largest clones take roughly 2.4%. Sequences were obtained from peripheral blood. The origin of the receptors is a man aged 55 to 69 with acute or convalescent COVID-19. Both conserved end residues are part of each CDR3. D genes are given only for firm matches.

15,TRBV7-9,TRBJ2-3,.,CASSLGRGRTDTQYF
14,TRBV27,TRBJ1-1,.,CASSLSGGVTEAFF
13,TRBV6-5,TRBJ1-1,TRBD1,CASSTTGKTEAFF
14,TRBV5-1,TRBJ1-1,TRBD1,CASSFTAGGIEAFF
15,TRBV18,TRBJ1-1,.,CASSPSDRWGTEAFF
14,TRBV11-3,TRBJ2-5,.,CASSLGGLQETQYF
16,TRBV5-1,TRBJ2-1,TRBD2,CASSPLTSGDLNEQFF
16,TRBV28,TRBJ1-1,TRBD1,CASSLVQGAQNTEAFF
12,TRBV28,TRBJ2-7,TRBD2,CASRTPGGLAGF
13,TRBV28,TRBJ1-3,.,CASSFVQRNTIYF
15,TRBV6-2/TRBV6-3,TRBJ1-2,TRBD1,CASSTSDRGNYGYTF
14,TRBV19,TRBJ2-7,.,CASSISRNNYEQYF
21,TRBV19,TRBJ2-1,TRBD2,CASRTMGGSGRVYSSYNEQFF
16,TRBV30,TRBJ1-1,TRBD1,CAWSTGARGVNTEAFF
16,TRBV24-1,TRBJ2-3,TRBD1,CATSDSGDRETDTQYF
11,TRBV5-1,TRBJ2-1,.,CASSRGNEQFF
19,TRBV6-2/TRBV6-3,TRBJ2-2,TRBD1,CASSYSDRGRRTNTGELFF
13,TRBV29-1,TRBJ2-7,.,CSVEKESTYEQYF
15,TRBV5-1,TRBJ2-2,.,CASSPMESRRGELFF
16,TRBV15,TRBJ2-2,.,CATSRGGRGRSGELFF
15,TRBV11-3,TRBJ2-2,.,CASSPGVATTGELFF
14,TRBV12-5,TRBJ1-2,.,CASGLYLSNYGYTF
19,TRBV5-4,TRBJ2-7,TRBD2,CASSVPGTGGTSGSYEQYF
13,TRBV5-1,TRBJ1-5,.,CASSPGGNQPQHF
24,TRBV27,TRBJ2-1,TRBD2,CASSSLKGGALGTSGRVVYNEQFF
15,TRBV5-1,TRBJ2-5,TRBD1,CASSSSTGMGETQYF
13,TRBV11-3,TRBJ2-7,.,CASSLDRASEQYF
15,TRBV4-2,TRBJ2-1,TRBD2,CASSQAWLAANEQFF
16,TRBV6-6,TRBJ1-6,.,CASSDRGGQYNSPLHF
14,TRBV30,TRBJ2-1,TRBD2,CAWGGGLAIDEQFF
13,TRBV30,TRBJ1-3,TRBD1,CAWTGGAGNTIYF